Shown below are 11 T cell receptor beta chains from a single sample sequenced in a study of T cell responses to AZD1222 COVID-19 vaccine. The data were produced by immunoSEQ multiplex PCR, yet TCRdb's version contains in-frame clones alone and is incomplete. This sample has 95,000 to 150,000 clones, with 80% to 90% found just once. Material: peripheral blood, obtained on day 0 of AZD1222 vaccination. Source of these receptors: an adult in good health.

The chain uses TRBV28 and TRBJ1-2; 12 bases are shared with TRBD1. This CDR3 spans 21 amino acids. Trimming took 3 bases from V and 3 from J; bases not matched to a gene: 20. CDR1 is MDHEN and CDR2 is SYDVKM in the germline V gene. The CDR3 reads CASSFTGIPLGGQGADYGYTF. The CDR3 DNA reads as TGTGCCAGCAGTTTTACCGGGATACCGTTAGGGGGACAGGGGGCAGACTATGGCTACACCTTC.

The J gene is TRBJ2-3, the V gene TRBV6-2 or TRBV6-3, with a tentative D call TRBD2 (5 bases). CDR1 and CDR2 (germline): MNHEY, SVGEGT. V gave up 4 bases and J gave up 3 bases, with 20 bases separating them. The CDR3 sequence is 17 residues long. The CDR3 sequence is CASSFSYVTGMTDTQYF. CDR3 DNA sequence: TGTGCCAGCAGTTTCTCTTACGTTACGGGGATGACAGATACGCAGTATTTT.

The genes are TRBV9 and TRBJ1-2; D unclear. V was cut by 3 bases and J by 4 bases, with 1 base left in between. The CDR3 length is 10 residues. The V gene's germline CDR1 is SGDLS and CDR2 YYNGEE. In nucleotides, the CDR3 is TGTGCCAGCAGCGGCTATGGCTACACCTTC. Its translation: CASSGYGYTF.

The CDR3 DNA reads TGCAGCGTTGATCCGGGGGGGAGTGGCTACACCTTC. Translated, it gives CSVDPGGSGYTF. V and J are TRBV29-1 and TRBJ1-2, with D perhaps matching TRBD1 (5 bases). V was cut by 3 bases and J by 7 bases, with 12 bases left in between. CDR1 SQVTM and CDR2 ANQGSEA come from the germline V gene. The CDR3 sequence is 12 residues long. Full variable domain (outside the CDR3, taken from reference TRBV29-1 and TRBJ1-2): SAVISQKPSRDICQRGTSLTIQCQVDSQVTMMFWYRQQPGQSLTLIATANQGSEATYESGFVIDKFPISRPNLTFSTLTVSNMSPEDSSIYLCSVDPGGSGYTFGSGTRLTVV.

The chain carries TRBV28 and TRBJ1-3; D is possibly TRBD1 (6 bases). This CDR3 has 14 amino acids. CDR1 and CDR2 (germline): MDHEN, SYDVKM. Trimming shortened V by 7 bases and J by 2 bases, and 12 bases separated the two germline ends. CDR3 sequence: CASNFRGTGNTIYF. In DNA form, the CDR3 reads TGTGCCAGCAATTTCAGGGGTACTGGAAACACCATATATTTT.

The rearrangement links TRBV18 to TRBJ1-6; a weak D match, TRBD1 (5 bases). V was pared by 2 bases and J by 7 bases, with 9 bases between. CDR3 length: 14 amino acids. In germline, CDR1 is KGHSH, CDR2 LQKENI. Here the CDR3 reads CASSPAGGNSPLHF. CDR3 bases: TGTGCCAGCTCACCAGCCGGGGGGAATTCACCCCTCCACTTT.

CDR3 coding DNA: TGTGCCACCAGTGATTTGCCCAGCGGGGGCGCAGGGACAGATACGCAGTATTTT. This gives the protein CATSDLPSGGAGTDTQYF. The rearrangement uses TRBV24-1 and TRBJ2-3, with 8 positions matching TRBD2. The trim removed 0 bases at V and 3 bases at J, leaving 10 bases unmatched. Germline loops: CDR1 KGHDR, CDR2 SFDVKD. The CDR3 consists of 18 residues.

This chain links TRBV6-2 or TRBV6-3 with TRBJ2-5; tentatively, D is TRBD1 (6 bases). V lost 0 bases and J 1 base, leaving 6 bases between the germline ends. The CDR3 totals 14 residues. Germline V lookup: CDR1 MNHEY, CDR2 SVGEGT. In nucleotides, the CDR3 is TGTGCCAGCAGTTACTCGGACAGCCAAGAGACCCAGTACTTC. Translation: CASSYSDSQETQYF.

The CDR3 reads CASSPGTRGEGHGYTF. The CDR3 DNA sequence: TGTGCCAGCAGCCCAGGGACCCGGGGAGAGGGTCATGGCTACACCTTC. The chain joins TRBV11-2 to TRBJ1-2, with D tentatively TRBD1 (5 bases). This CDR3 has 16 amino acids. Germline-derived CDR1 and CDR2 are SGHAT and FQNNGV. Trimming shortened V by 5 bases and J by 6 bases, and 22 bases separated the two germline ends. Full variable domain (rest looked up from reference TRBV11-2 and TRBJ1-2): EAGVAQSPRYKIIEKRQSVAFWCNPISGHATLYWYQQILGQGPKLLIQFQNNGVVDDSQLPKDRFSAERLKGVDSTLKIQPAKLEDSAVYLCASSPGTRGEGHGYTFGSGTRLTVV.

This chain joins TRBV7-9 and TRBJ1-6; tentatively, D is TRBD1 (6 bases). The V and J ends lost 8 bases and 7 bases respectively, with 12 bases between them. The CDR3 has 13 amino acids. Germline CDR1 and CDR2: SEHNR and FQNEAQ (reference sequence). Here the CDR3 DNA reads TGTGCCAGCCAGGGGCGTTTAAATTCACCCCTCCACTTT. Translated, it gives CASQGRLNSPLHF.

The chain links TRBV4-2 to TRBJ2-3, with a weak D call TRBD1 (6 bases). The CDR3 spans 17 residues. V was trimmed by 1 base and J by 2 bases, leaving 16 bases between them. Germline V gene sequence: CDR1 LGHNA, CDR2 YNFKEQ. Written as DNA, the CDR3 is TGTGCCAGCAGCCAAGGTAGATGGACAGAGGACACAGATACGCAGTATTTT. Translated: CASSQGRWTEDTDTQYF.